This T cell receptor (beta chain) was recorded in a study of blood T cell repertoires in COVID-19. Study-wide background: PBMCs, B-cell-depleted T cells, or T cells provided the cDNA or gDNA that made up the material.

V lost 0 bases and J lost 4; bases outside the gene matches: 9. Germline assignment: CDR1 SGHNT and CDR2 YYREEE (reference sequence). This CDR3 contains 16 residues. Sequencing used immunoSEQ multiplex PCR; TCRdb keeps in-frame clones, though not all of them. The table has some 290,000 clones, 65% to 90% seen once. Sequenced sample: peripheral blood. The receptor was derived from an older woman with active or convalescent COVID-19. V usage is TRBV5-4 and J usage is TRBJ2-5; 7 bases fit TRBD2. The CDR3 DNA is TGTGCCAGCAGCTTGGCCGTGGGGGGGACCAGAGAGACCCAGTACTTC. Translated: CASSLAVGGTRETQYF.